The 6 T cell receptor beta chains presented below share a single source sample, sequenced in a study of somatic mutations in cytotoxic T cells in rheumatoid arthritis. The repertoire was sequenced with immunoSEQ multiplex PCR; TCRdb's copy has only in-frame clones and lacks some. The table has roughly 4,500 clones, about 82% seen once; the top ten hold approximately 30%. The material sequenced was CD8+ T cells sorted from blood. The receptors here all came from a woman aged 55-70 years with rheumatoid arthritis.

The chain has TRBV19 and TRBJ2-1; 9 bases match TRBD1. Germline V gene data show CDR1 as LNHDA and CDR2 as SQIVND (reference sequence). The CDR3 sequence is 13 residues long. The V gene end was trimmed by 11 bases and the J gene end by 2 bases; junction bases not matched to a gene: 4. CDR3 protein: CAAGTGTYNEQFF. In nucleotides, the CDR3 is TGTGCCGCGGGGACAGGGACCTACAATGAGCAGTTCTTC.

Only a few counts were recorded for this clone. V is TRBV7-2 and J is TRBJ1-2; no reliable D call. The CDR3 extends over 10 amino acids. Germline CDR1 is SGHTA and CDR2 is FQGNSA. V was shortened by 8 bases and J by 6 bases, with 7 bases between the two germline ends. The CDR3 DNA sequence: TGTGCCAGCGCCGGGGATGGCTACACCTTC. Translation gives CASAGDGYTF.

The gene calls are TRBV9 and TRBJ1-3; D call uncertain. From germline, CDR1 is SGDLS and CDR2 YYNGEE. This CDR3 comprises 17 residues. V lost 4 bases to trimming and J lost 0 bases, with 17 bases between them. The CDR3 DNA follows: TGTGCCAGCAGCCAACCCCAAGCAGCGGGCTCTGGAAACACCATATATTTT. Translated: CASSQPQAAGSGNTIYF.

V is TRBV14 and J is TRBJ1-2; D remains unclear. The CDR3 contains 13 residues. The V end lost 1 base, the J end lost 7 bases, and 10 bases lay between the germline ends. From germline, CDR1 is SGHDN and CDR2 FVKESK. CDR3 nucleotides: TGTGCCAGCAGCCAAGCAGGCGCGGGTGGCTACACCTTC. It translates to CASSQAGAGGYTF.

The chain employs TRBV11-2 and TRBJ2-7; TRBD2 is a possible D gene (5 bases). V was pared by 5 bases and J by 4 bases, with 21 bases between. Germline lookup yields CDR1 SGHAT and CDR2 FQNNGV. The length of the CDR3 is 16 residues. The CDR3 reads CASSPKPDGVWYEQYF. Here the CDR3 DNA reads TGTGCCAGCAGCCCGAAGCCGGACGGGGTGTGGTACGAGCAGTACTTC.

The chain couples TRBV11-1 to TRBJ2-3, with 10 bases that match TRBD1. Germline lookup yields CDR1 SGHAT and CDR2 FQDESV (reference sequence). J was trimmed by 2 bases and V by 4 bases; bases with no gene match: 3. This CDR3 has 15 residues. The chain's CDR3 is CASSSGTGDTDTQYF. The CDR3 DNA reads as TGTGCCAGCAGCTCCGGGACAGGGGACACAGATACGCAGTATTTT.